This T cell receptor (beta chain) was sequenced during a study of cytomegalovirus exposure and HLA in healthy donors. Study-level points and caveats: More clonal expansion characterized HLA-associated TCR beta chains than equally common others in a later analysis.

Primers for the PCR totalled 60 Vbeta and 13 Jbeta. Profiling relied on immunoSEQ multiplex PCR, and the TCRdb table lists in-frame clones only, not all of them. The repertoire has approximately 200,000 clones, more than 65% of them found once; the top ten carry approximately 1.5%. Turning to this clone: The target antigen is unknown.

There are 15 residues in the CDR3. Germline lookup yields CDR1 SGHRS and CDR2 YFSETQ. V lost 2 bases, J lost 4 bases, and 6 bases stayed unmatched. Material for sequencing was PBMCs. The TCR sequence derives from a girl between 10 and 17 years old in good health and CMV-seropositive. The chain joins TRBV5-1 to TRBJ2-7; the match to TRBD2 covers 10 bases. The CDR3 DNA reads as TGCGCCAGCAGCTTCGATAGCGGGGGGTTTTACGAGCAGTACTTC. This codes for CASSFDSGGFYEQYF.